Below, 17 T cell receptor beta chains from the same sample are listed, as sequenced in a study of CD8 T cells in Susac syndrome. cDNA came from roughly 0.5 to 1 ug RNA primed by random hexamers. Via MiXCR, TCRdb re-called the immunoSEQ multiplex PCR reads, giving one row per CDR3 protein. The table lists 100,000 or so distinct CDR3 sequences, roughly 94% of them singletons. The specimen was CD4+ T cells from PBMCs. These receptors all come from a human donor with Susac syndrome.

The V call is TRBV30, the J call TRBJ1-3, with unresolved D. The CDR3 spans 11 residues. The germline V gene encodes CDR1 GTSNPN and CDR2 SVGIG (reference sequence). Trimming removed 0 bases at V and 8 bases at J, with 5 bases between. The CDR3 sequence is CAWSVQDTIYF. The CDR3 DNA is TGTGCCTGGAGTGTCCAGGACACCATATATTTT.

This chain uses TRBV11-2 with TRBJ2-3, with TRBD1 matching over 9 bases. V shed 5 bases and J 4 bases; nucleotides not matched to a gene: 7. The CDR3 runs to 15 residues. The germline V gene encodes CDR1 SGHAT and CDR2 FQNNGV. The CDR3 region has the DNA TGTGCCAGCAGCAGTCTACAGGGGGCCCCAGATACGCAGTATTTT. Translation: CASSSLQGAPDTQYF.

This rearrangement joins TRBV28 to TRBJ2-1, with 8 bases matching TRBD2. This CDR3 has 15 amino acids. CDR1 and CDR2 from the germline V gene are MDHEN and SYDVKM. After removal of 7 bases from V and 2 bases from J, the junction contained 7 bases not matched to a gene. The CDR3 DNA is TGTGCCAGCAAATTTGTCGGGGGGGCCTACAATGAGCAGTTCTTC. It is translated as CASKFVGGAYNEQFF.

This chain uses TRBV4-1 with TRBJ2-3, with a weak D call TRBD2 (5 bases). Germline V gene sequence: CDR1 MGHRA, CDR2 YSYEKL. The CDR3 runs to 15 residues. V lost 1 base and J 2 bases, leaving 10 bases between the germline ends. DNA of the CDR3: TGCGCCAGCAGCCAAGGAGGGTGGCTCACAGATACGCAGTATTTT. It yields the protein CASSQGGWLTDTQYF.

In DNA, the CDR3 is TGTGCCAGCAGCCAAGCGTTGGGCGGGGGTACGGGGGAGCTGTTTTTT. Its protein is CASSQALGGGTGELFF. The V call is TRBV4-2, the J call TRBJ2-2, with 7 bases aligning to TRBD2. J was trimmed by 8 bases and V by 1 base; bases with no gene match: 10. The germline CDR1 and CDR2 sequences are LGHNA and YNFKEQ. The CDR3 is 16 amino acids.

This rearrangement joins TRBV10-3 to TRBJ1-2; 8 nucleotides align to TRBD1. Germline assignment: CDR1 ENHRY and CDR2 SYGVKD. Trimming took 6 bases from V and 5 from J; bases not matched to a gene: 5. The CDR3 loop spans 13 amino acids. The CDR3 DNA reads TGTGCCATCAGCGAGGACAGGGATTATGGCTACACCTTC. Residues: CAISEDRDYGYTF.

The rearrangement uses TRBV25-1 and TRBJ1-1; possibly TRBD1 for D (6 bases). Germline-derived CDR1 and CDR2 are MGHDK and SYGVNS. The V gene lost 6 bases and the J gene lost 4 bases, with 15 bases spanning the gap. CDR3 length: 14 amino acids. CDR3 loop: CASRRAGEGTEAFF. The CDR3 region has the DNA TGTGCCAGCAGAAGAGCAGGGGAGGGCACTGAAGCTTTCTTT.

The rearrangement uses TRBV5-4 and TRBJ2-5, with 12 nucleotides matching TRBD2. The V gene's germline CDR1 is SGHNT and CDR2 YYREEE (reference sequence). The CDR3 contains 14 residues. Trimming took 4 bases from V and 8 from J; bases not matched to a gene: 6. CDR3 DNA sequence: TGTGCCAGCAGCGATCGGACTAGCGGGGTCACCCAGTACTTC. The encoded protein is CASSDRTSGVTQYF.

The genes are TRBV28 and TRBJ2-2, with 7 bases matching TRBD2. The V segment lost 7 bases and the J segment 7 bases; nucleotides outside the gene matches: 6. Germline V gene data show CDR1 as MDHEN and CDR2 as SYDVKM. The CDR3 is 13 residues long. The DNA for the CDR3 is TGTGCCAGCAAGGCGGGGGACCGCGGGGAGCTGTTTTTT. Residues: CASKAGDRGELFF.

The chain combines TRBV30 with TRBJ1-5; D is uncertain. V was clipped by 3 bases and J by 4 bases, with 13 bases between them. CDR1 GTSNPN and CDR2 SVGIG come from the germline V gene (reference sequence). The CDR3 extends over 14 amino acids. Here the CDR3 DNA reads TGTGCCTGGAGCGGAGGGAACTATAATCAGCCCCAGCATTTT. Its protein is CAWSGGNYNQPQHF.

The chain uses TRBV24-1 and TRBJ2-1; TRBD2 matches at 11 bases. This CDR3 has 16 residues. Germline CDR1 and CDR2: KGHDR and SFDVKD. J gave up 9 bases and V 4 bases, and 10 bases lay outside the gene matches. The CDR3 loop reads CATSDPLAGGHGEQFF. CDR3 coding DNA: TGTGCCACCAGTGACCCCTTAGCGGGGGGGCATGGTGAGCAGTTCTTC.

The chain employs TRBV2 and TRBJ2-7; D unclear. Trimming stripped 10 bases from V and 3 bases from J, with 7 bases between. CDR3 length equals 10 residues. Germline values: CDR1 SNHLY, CDR2 FYNNEI. The CDR3 DNA is TGTGCCACGACAAACTACGAGCAGTACTTC. Amino acid sequence: CATTNYEQYF.

V and J are TRBV6-1 and TRBJ1-5; D unresolved. Germline V gene sequence: CDR1 MNHNS, CDR2 SASEGT. This CDR3 spans 11 amino acids. The V gene lost 11 bases and the J gene lost 6 bases, with 11 bases spanning the gap. In DNA form, the CDR3 reads TGTGCCGAGGGTACGGGTCAGCCCCAGCATTTT. Translating gives CAEGTGQPQHF.

The chain carries TRBV20-1 and TRBJ2-5; 7 bases are shared with TRBD2. The ends lost 5 bases at V and 5 bases at J; junction bases unmatched: 8. The V gene's germline CDR1 is DFQATT and CDR2 SNEGSKA (reference sequence). This CDR3 comprises 13 residues. In nucleotides, the CDR3 is TGCAGTGCTCCCGGGGGAGGGGCGGAGACCCAGTACTTC. It codes for CSAPGGGAETQYF.

This rearrangement joins TRBV29-1 to TRBJ1-2; D is possibly TRBD1 (6 bases). In germline, CDR1 is SQVTM, CDR2 ANQGSEA. With 0 bases removed from V and 4 bases from J, the gap between germline ends came to 15 bases. The CDR3 contains 15 residues. CDR3 amino acids: CSVEDPGKDSYGYTF. The DNA of the CDR3 is TGCAGCGTTGAAGACCCAGGGAAGGACAGCTATGGCTACACCTTC.

The chain recombines TRBV11-2 with TRBJ2-3; 7 nucleotides agree with TRBD2. J was trimmed by 10 bases and V by 6 bases; bases with no gene match: 7. Germline V lookup: CDR1 SGHAT, CDR2 FQNNGV. This CDR3 region has 12 residues. The CDR3 region has the DNA TGTGCCAGCAGTATTATAGCGGGTTCGCAGTATTTT. Translation: CASSIIAGSQYF.

This sequence joins TRBV2 and TRBJ2-1; 7 positions match TRBD1. V lost 10 bases to trimming and J lost 4 bases; unmatched junction nucleotides: 7. Germline-derived CDR1 and CDR2 are SNHLY and FYNNEI. This CDR3 is 13 amino acids long. The CDR3 region has the DNA TGTGCCACAGGACAGGCCTCGTACAATGAGCAGTTCTTC. Its translation: CATGQASYNEQFF.